Listed below are T cell receptor beta chains from one sample, sequenced in a study of cytomegalovirus exposure and HLA in healthy donors. TCRdb's copy holds only in-frame clones and misses some; the assay was immunoSEQ multiplex PCR. The sample records 110,000 to 150,000 clones, about four fifths being singletons. The sample consisted of PBMCs. The receptors derive from a woman in her 30s in good health and CMV-seronegative. CDR3s include the opening cysteine and the closing phenylalanine or tryptophan. A D gene is named only where the DNA matches it firmly. Rows may omit the clone size; those that give it use once, few, many or a size class.

j_gene | d_gene | v_gene | abundance | CDR3aa | CDR3nt
TRBJ2-1 | TRBD2 | TRBV29-1 | . | CSVDGTSGGFQGEQFF | TGCAGCGTTGACGGCACCAGCGGGGGTTTCCAGGGTGAGCAGTTCTTC
TRBJ1-2 | TRBD1 | TRBV19 | . | CASSTTSTGIPGYTF | TGTGCCAGTAGTACAACCTCGACAGGGATTCCGGGCTACACCTTC
TRBJ2-1 | . | TRBV18 | few | CASSPPSASSYNEQFF | TGTGCCAGCTCACCACCAAGTGCCAGCTCCTACAATGAGCAGTTCTTC
TRBJ1-1 | . | TRBV11-1 | few | CASSLGGTKQAFF | TGTGCCAGCAGCTTAGGGGGGACAAAACAAGCTTTCTTT
TRBJ2-5 | TRBD1 | TRBV2 | . | CASSFPTGGRETQYF | TGTGCCAGCAGTTTTCCGACAGGGGGCAGGGAGACCCAGTACTTC
TRBJ2-5 | TRBD1 | TRBV4-1 | . | CASSQGDRESETQYF | TGCGCCAGCAGCCAAGGGGACAGGGAGTCAGAGACCCAGTACTTC
TRBJ2-7 | . | TRBV5-5 | . | CASSLSRGDYEQYF | TGTGCCAGCAGCTTGTCCAGGGGAGACTACGAGCAGTACTTC
TRBJ1-2 | TRBD1 | TRBV7-9 | . | CASSEHTGQLAGYTF | TGTGCCAGCAGCGAGCACACGGGACAGCTCGCGGGCTACACCTTC
TRBJ2-7 | TRBD1 | TRBV6-5 | . | CASSYTSGGSYEQYF | TGTGCCAGCAGTTACACCTCAGGGGGCTCCTACGAGCAGTACTTC
TRBJ2-2 | . | TRBV2 | few | CASSDWGRRTGELFF | TGTGCCAGCAGTGATTGGGGGCGTCGCACCGGGGAGCTGTTTTTT
TRBJ2-4 | . | TRBV5-1 | once | CASSRDFGERDIQYF | TGCGCCAGCAGCCGCGATTTTGGGGAGAGGGACATTCAGTACTTC
TRBJ2-4 | . | TRBV25-1 | few | CASSEYGKGTKNIQYF | TGTGCCAGCAGTGAATATGGAAAGGGGACCAAAAACATTCAGTACTTC
TRBJ2-1 | TRBD1 | TRBV5-6 | . | CASSFRGPRNEQFF | TGTGCCAGCAGCTTCAGGGGGCCAAGGAATGAGCAGTTCTTC
TRBJ1-1 | . | TRBV11-2 | . | CASSLSVNTEAFF | TGTGCCAGCAGCCTATCCGTGAACACTGAAGCTTTCTTT
TRBJ2-3 | . | TRBV7-9 | few | CASSSRLADTQYF | TGTGCCAGCAGTTCCAGACTCGCAGATACGCAGTATTTT
TRBJ1-2 | TRBD1 | TRBV7-9 | . | CASSPGQGLIYGYTF | TGTGCCAGCAGCCCTGGACAGGGACTAATCTATGGCTACACCTTC
TRBJ2-5 | TRBD1 | TRBV5-4 | . | CASSFDRGQIETQYF | TGTGCCAGCAGCTTTGACAGGGGGCAGATTGAGACCCAGTACTTC
TRBJ2-1 | TRBD2 | TRBV5-1 | . | CASSLEGLVHEQFF | TGCGCCAGCAGCTTGGAGGGACTAGTTCATGAGCAGTTCTTC
TRBJ2-1 | TRBD1 | TRBV2 | . | CASSITGGYGNEQFF | TGTGCCAGCAGTATAACAGGGGGATACGGGAATGAGCAGTTCTTC
TRBJ1-5 | TRBD1 | TRBV4-1 | . | CASSQDRTTDRGNQPQHF | TGCGCCAGCAGCCAAGATCGGACGACGGACAGGGGCAATCAGCCCCAGCATTTT
TRBJ2-7 | . | TRBV7-2 | medium-sized | CASSTRLDYEQYF | TGTGCCAGCAGCACCCGACTAGACTACGAGCAGTACTTC
TRBJ1-3 | TRBD1 | TRBV6-1 | . | CATDRDANTIYF | TGTGCCACCGACAGGGACGCAAACACCATATATTTT
TRBJ2-3 | . | TRBV5-1 | . | CASSLEGFGADTQYF | TGCGCCAGCAGCTTAGAGGGATTTGGCGCAGATACGCAGTATTTT
TRBJ1-4 | TRBD1 | TRBV5-1 | . | CASSSTGGETNEKLFF | TGCGCCAGCAGCTCCACAGGGGGCGAAACTAATGAAAAACTGTTTTTT
TRBJ2-1 | TRBD1 | TRBV19 | . | CASSIRDRSINEQFF | TGTGCCAGTAGTATCCGGGACAGGTCAATCAATGAGCAGTTCTTC
TRBJ1-4 | . | TRBV18 | . | CASSPPSTNEKLFF | TGTGCCAGCTCACCCCCCTCAACTAATGAAAAACTGTTTTTT
TRBJ1-1 | . | TRBV14 | . | CASSPSPHRDTEAFF | TGTGCCAGCAGCCCCAGCCCACACAGGGACACTGAAGCTTTCTTT
TRBJ1-1 | TRBD1 | TRBV28 | . | CASSLGQGAFF | TGTGCCAGCAGTTTAGGACAGGGAGCTTTCTTT
TRBJ2-7 | . | TRBV6-5 | once | CASSEGVTYEQYF | TGTGCCAGCAGTGAAGGGGTAACCTACGAGCAGTACTTC
TRBJ2-1 | . | TRBV11-1 | . | CASSGRGALYNEQFF | TGTGCCAGCAGCGGAAGAGGAGCCCTTTACAATGAGCAGTTCTTC
TRBJ2-5 | . | TRBV7-2 | . | CASSVGRAETQYF | TGTGCCAGCAGCGTAGGCAGGGCAGAGACCCAGTACTTC
TRBJ2-7 | TRBD1 | TRBV6-1 | . | CASQSGTGSYEQYF | TGTGCCAGCCAATCAGGGACAGGGTCGTACGAGCAGTACTTC
TRBJ2-7 | . | TRBV7-6 | . | CASSLASMGEKSYEQYF | TGTGCCAGCAGCTTAGCGTCCATGGGAGAGAAGAGCTACGAGCAGTACTTC
TRBJ2-7 | TRBD1 | TRBV6-1 | . | CASSEMTGMAYEQYF | TGTGCCAGCAGTGAAATGACAGGGATGGCCTACGAGCAGTACTTC
TRBJ1-1 | . | TRBV29-1 | few | CSVDSGNTEAFF | TGCAGCGTTGATTCGGGGAACACTGAAGCTTTCTTT
TRBJ2-2 | . | TRBV4-1 | few | CASSLGRGLTTGELFF | TGCGCCAGCAGCCTGGGCCGGGGACTGACCACCGGGGAGCTGTTTTTT
TRBJ1-4 | TRBD1 | TRBV2 | . | CASSRGRGLTNEKLFF | TGTGCCAGCAGTCGGGGCAGGGGGCTAACTAATGAAAAACTGTTTTTT
TRBJ1-5 | TRBD1 | TRBV5-1 | many | CASSLGQGPYQPQHF | TGCGCCAGCAGCCTAGGACAGGGACCTTATCAGCCCCAGCATTTT
TRBJ2-3 | . | TRBV7-9 | . | CASSLSGRGQYF | TGTGCCAGCAGTCTATCCGGGCGGGGGCAGTATTTT
TRBJ2-7 | TRBD1 | TRBV19 | . | CASSRSLQGAGYEQYF | TGTGCCAGTAGTAGGTCCCTACAGGGGGCAGGTTACGAGCAGTACTTC
TRBJ2-3 | . | TRBV9 | . | CASSETWDPSADTQYF | TGTGCCAGCAGCGAGACCTGGGACCCTAGCGCAGATACGCAGTATTTT
TRBJ1-1 | . | TRBV2 | . | CASRPDRMNTEAFF | TGTGCCAGCAGACCTGACAGGATGAACACTGAAGCTTTCTTT
TRBJ2-2 | . | TRBV6-6 | . | CASSRTVSNTGELFF | TGTGCCAGCAGTCGGACAGTGTCGAACACCGGGGAGCTGTTTTTT
TRBJ1-2 | . | TRBV5-5 | . | CASSSGRQANYGYTF | TGTGCCAGCAGCTCGGGAAGACAGGCTAACTATGGCTACACCTTC